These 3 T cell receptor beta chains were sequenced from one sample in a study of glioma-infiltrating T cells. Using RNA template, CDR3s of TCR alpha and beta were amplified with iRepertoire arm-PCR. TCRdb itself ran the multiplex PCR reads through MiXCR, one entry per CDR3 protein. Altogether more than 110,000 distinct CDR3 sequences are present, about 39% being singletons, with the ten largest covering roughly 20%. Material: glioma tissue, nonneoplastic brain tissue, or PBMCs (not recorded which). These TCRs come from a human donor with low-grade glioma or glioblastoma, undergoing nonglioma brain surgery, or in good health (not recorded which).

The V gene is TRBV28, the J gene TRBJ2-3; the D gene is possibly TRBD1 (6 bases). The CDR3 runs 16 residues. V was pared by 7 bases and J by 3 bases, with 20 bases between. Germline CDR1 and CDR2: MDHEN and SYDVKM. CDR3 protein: CASNPPQSTGTDTQYF. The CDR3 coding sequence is TGTGCCAGCAACCCTCCCCAATCTACAGGGACAGATACGCAGTATTTT. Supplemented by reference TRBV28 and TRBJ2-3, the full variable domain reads DVKVTQSSRYLVKRTGEKVFLECVQDMDHENMFWYRQDPGLGLRLIYFSYDVKMKEKGDIPEGYSVSREKKERFSLILESASTNQTSMYLCASNPPQSTGTDTQYFGPGTRLTVL.

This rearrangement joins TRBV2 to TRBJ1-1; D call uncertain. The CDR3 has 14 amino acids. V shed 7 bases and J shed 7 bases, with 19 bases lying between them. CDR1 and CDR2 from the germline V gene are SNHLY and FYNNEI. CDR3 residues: CASNTGARNGEAFF. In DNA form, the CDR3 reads TGTGCCAGCAATACGGGAGCGAGAAACGGTGAAGCTTTCTTT.

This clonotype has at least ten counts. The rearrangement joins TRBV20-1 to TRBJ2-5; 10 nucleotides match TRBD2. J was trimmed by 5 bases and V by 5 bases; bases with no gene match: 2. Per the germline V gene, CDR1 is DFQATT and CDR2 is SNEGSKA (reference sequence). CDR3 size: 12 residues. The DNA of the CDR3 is TGCAGTGCTCAGACTAGCGGGGAGACCCAGTACTTC. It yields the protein CSAQTSGETQYF.